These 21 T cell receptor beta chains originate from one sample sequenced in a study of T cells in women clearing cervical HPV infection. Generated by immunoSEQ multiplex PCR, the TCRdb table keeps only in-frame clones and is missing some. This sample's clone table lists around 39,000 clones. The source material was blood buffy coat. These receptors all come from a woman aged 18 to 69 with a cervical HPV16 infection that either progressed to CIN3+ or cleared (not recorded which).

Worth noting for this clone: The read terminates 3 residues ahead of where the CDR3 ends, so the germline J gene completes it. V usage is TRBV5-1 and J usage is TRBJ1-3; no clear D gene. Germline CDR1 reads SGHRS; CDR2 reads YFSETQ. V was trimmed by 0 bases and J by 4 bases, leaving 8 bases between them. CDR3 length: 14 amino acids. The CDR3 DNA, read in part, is TGCGCCAGCAGCTTGGGAAGCCCCGGAAACACC. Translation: CASSLGSPGNT. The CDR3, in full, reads CASSLGSPGNTIYF.

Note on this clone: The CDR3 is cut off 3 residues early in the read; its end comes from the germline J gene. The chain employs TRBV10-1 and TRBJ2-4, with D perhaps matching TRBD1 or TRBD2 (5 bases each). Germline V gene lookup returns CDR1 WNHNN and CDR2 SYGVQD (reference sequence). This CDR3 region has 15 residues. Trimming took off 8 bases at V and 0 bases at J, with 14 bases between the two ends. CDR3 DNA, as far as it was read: TGCGCCAGCGGGGCTGGGGAGCTAGCCAAAAACATT. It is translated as CASGAGELAKNI. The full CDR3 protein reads CASGAGELAKNIQYF.

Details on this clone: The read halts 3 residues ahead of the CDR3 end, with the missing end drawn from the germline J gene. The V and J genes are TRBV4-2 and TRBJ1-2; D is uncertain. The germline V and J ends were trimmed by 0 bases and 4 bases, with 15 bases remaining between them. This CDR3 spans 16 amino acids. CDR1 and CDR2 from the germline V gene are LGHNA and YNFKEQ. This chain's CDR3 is CASSQDRQGRIYGYTF. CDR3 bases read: TGTGCCAGCAGCCAAGATCGCCAAGGCAGGATCTATGGC.

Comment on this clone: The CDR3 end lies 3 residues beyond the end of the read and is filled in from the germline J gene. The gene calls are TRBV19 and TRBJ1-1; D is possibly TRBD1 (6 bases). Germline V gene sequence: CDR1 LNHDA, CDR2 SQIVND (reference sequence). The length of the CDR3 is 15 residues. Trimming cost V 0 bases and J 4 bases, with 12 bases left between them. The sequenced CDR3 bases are TGTGCCAGTAGTATAGATTTCAGGGGTAGCACTGAA. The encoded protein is CASSIDFRGSTE. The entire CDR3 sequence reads CASSIDFRGSTEAFF.

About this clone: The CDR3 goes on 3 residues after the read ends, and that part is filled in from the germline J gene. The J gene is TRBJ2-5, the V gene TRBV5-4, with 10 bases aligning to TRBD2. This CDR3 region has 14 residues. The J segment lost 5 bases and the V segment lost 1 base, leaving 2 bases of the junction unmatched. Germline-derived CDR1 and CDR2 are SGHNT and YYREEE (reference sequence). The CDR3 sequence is CASSLSGGAETQYF. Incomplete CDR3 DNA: TGTGCCAGCAGCTTGAGCGGGGGGGCCGAGACC.

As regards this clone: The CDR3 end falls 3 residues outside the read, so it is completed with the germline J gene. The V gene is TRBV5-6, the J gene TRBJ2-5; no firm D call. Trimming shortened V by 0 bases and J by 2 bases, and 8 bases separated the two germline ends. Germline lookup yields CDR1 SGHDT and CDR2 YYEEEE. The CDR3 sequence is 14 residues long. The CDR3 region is CASSLASLQETQYF. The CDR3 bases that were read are TGTGCCAGCAGCTTGGCGTCCTTACAAGAGACC.

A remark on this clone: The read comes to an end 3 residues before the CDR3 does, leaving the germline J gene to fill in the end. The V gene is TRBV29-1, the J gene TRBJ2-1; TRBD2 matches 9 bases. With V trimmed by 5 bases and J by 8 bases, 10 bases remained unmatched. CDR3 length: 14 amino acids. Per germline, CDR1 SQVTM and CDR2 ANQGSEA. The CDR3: CSVRYGGRADEQFF. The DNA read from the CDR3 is TGCAGCGTTCGATATGGCGGGAGGGCGGATGAG.

The CDR3 sequence: CASSLDRGDGQYF. The DNA read from the CDR3 is TGTGCCAGCAGCTTAGACCGAGGGGATGGT. The chain uses TRBV7-2 and TRBJ2-4; D could derive from TRBD1 or TRBD2 (5 bases each). The missing CDR3 end, 3 residues past where the read stops, is filled in from the germline J gene. The V gene's germline CDR1 is SGHTA and CDR2 FQGNSA. CDR3 length equals 13 residues. The full variable domain, its missing parts supplied by reference TRBV7-2 and TRBJ2-4, is GAGVSQSPSNKVTEKGKDVELRCDPISGHTALYWYRQSLGQGLEFLIYFQGNSAPDKSGLPSDRFSAERTGGSVSTLTIQRTQQEDSAVYLCASSLDRGDGQYFGAGTRLSVL.

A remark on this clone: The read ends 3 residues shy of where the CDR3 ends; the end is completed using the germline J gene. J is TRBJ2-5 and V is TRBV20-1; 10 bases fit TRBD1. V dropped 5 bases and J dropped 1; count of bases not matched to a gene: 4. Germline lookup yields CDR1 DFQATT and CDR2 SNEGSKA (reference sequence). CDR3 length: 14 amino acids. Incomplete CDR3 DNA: TGCAGTGCTTCCGGGACAGGGGTCCAAGAGACC. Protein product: CSASGTGVQET. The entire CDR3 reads CSASGTGVQETQYF.

The CDR3 loop is CASSEGRGGTYEQYF. CDR3 DNA, as far as it was read: TGTGCCAGCAGTGAGGGACGGGGGGGGACCTACGAG. This chain uses TRBV2 with TRBJ2-7; 8 bases line up with TRBD2. The read terminates 3 residues before the CDR3 end, so the remaining end is supplied by the germline J gene. CDR1 is SNHLY and CDR2 is FYNNEI in the germline V gene. Trimming cost V 3 bases and J 2 bases; bases outside gene matches: 6. This CDR3 is 15 amino acids long.

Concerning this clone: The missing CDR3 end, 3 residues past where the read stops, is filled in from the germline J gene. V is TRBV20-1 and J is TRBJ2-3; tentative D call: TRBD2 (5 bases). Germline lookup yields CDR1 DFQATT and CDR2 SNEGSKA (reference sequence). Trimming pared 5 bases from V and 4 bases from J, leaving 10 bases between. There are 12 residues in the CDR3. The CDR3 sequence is CSAVGAADTQYF. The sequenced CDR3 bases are TGCAGTGCTGTGGGAGCGGCAGATACG.

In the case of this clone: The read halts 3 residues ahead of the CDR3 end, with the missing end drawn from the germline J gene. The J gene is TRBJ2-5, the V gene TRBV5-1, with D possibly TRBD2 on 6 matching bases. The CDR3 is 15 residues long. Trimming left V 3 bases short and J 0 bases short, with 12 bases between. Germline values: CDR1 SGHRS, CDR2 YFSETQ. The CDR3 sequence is CASSSGLPYQETQYF. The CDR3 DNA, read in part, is TGCGCCAGCAGCTCCGGACTACCTTACCAAGAGACC.

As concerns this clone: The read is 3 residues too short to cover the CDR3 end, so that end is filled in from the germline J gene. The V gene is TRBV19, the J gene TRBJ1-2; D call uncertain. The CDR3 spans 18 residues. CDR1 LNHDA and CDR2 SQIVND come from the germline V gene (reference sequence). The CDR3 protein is CASSPPFSGRALMGDYTF. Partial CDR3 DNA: TGTGCCAGTAGTCCTCCTTTTAGCGGGAGGGCCCTAATGGGCGAC.

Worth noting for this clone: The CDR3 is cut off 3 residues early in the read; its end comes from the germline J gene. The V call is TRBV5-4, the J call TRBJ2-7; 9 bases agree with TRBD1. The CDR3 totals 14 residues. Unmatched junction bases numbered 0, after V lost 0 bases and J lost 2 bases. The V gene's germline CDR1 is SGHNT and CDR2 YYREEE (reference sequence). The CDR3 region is CASSLDRGPYEQYF. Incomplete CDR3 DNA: TGTGCCAGCAGCTTGGACAGGGGGCCCTACGAG.

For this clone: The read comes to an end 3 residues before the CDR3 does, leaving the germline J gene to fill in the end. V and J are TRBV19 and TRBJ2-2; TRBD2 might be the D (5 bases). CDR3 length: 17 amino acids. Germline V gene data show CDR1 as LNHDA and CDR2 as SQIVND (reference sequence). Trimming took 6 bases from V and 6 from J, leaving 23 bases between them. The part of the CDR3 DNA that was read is TGTGCCAGTAGCGTAACCAGCGGACGATCGACGGCCGGGGAG. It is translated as CASSVTSGRSTAGE. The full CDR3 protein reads CASSVTSGRSTAGELFF. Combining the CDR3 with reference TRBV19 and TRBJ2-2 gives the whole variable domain DGGITQSPKYLFRKEGQNVTLSCEQNLNHDAMYWYRQDPGQGLRLIYYSQIVNDFQKGDIAEGYSVSREKKESFPLTVTSAQKNPTAFYLCASSVTSGRSTAGELFFGEGSRLTVL.

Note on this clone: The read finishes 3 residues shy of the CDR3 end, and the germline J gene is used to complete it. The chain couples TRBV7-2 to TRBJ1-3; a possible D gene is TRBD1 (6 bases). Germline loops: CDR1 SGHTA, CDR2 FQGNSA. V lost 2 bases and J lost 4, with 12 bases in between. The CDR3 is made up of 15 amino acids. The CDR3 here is CASSLNREAGNTIYF. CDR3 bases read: TGTGCCAGCAGCTTAAACAGGGAGGCCGGAAACACC.

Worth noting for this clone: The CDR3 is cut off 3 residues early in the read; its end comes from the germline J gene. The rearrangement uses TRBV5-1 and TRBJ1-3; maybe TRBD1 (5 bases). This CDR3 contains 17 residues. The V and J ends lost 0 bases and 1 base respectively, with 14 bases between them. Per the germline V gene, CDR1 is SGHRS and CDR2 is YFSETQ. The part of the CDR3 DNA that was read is TGCGCCAGCAGCTTGGAGGGCAGGGCCTCATCTGGAAACACC. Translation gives CASSLEGRASSGNT. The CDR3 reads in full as CASSLEGRASSGNTIYF.

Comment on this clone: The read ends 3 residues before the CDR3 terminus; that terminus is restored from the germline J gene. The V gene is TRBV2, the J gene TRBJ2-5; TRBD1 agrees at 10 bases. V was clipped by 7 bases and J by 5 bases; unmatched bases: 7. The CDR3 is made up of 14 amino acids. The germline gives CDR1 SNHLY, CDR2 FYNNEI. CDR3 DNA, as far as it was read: TGTGCCAGCAAACAGGACAGGGGGTGGGAGACC. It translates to CASKQDRGWET. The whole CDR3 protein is CASKQDRGWETQYF.

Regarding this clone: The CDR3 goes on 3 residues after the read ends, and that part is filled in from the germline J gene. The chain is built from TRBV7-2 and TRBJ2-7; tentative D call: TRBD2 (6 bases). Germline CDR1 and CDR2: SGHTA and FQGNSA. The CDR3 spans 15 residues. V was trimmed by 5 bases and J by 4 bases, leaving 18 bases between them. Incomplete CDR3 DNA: TGTGCCAGCAGCCGCGGCGGGGCGGGGTTTTACGAG. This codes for CASSRGGAGFYE. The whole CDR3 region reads CASSRGGAGFYEQYF.

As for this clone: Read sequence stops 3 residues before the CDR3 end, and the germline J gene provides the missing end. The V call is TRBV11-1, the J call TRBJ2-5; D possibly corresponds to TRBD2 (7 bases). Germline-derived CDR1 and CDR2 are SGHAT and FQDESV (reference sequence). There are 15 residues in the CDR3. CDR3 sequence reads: CASSLSGDRTDTQYF. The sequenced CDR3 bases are TGTGCCAGCAGTTTAAGCGGGGATAGGACAGATACC.

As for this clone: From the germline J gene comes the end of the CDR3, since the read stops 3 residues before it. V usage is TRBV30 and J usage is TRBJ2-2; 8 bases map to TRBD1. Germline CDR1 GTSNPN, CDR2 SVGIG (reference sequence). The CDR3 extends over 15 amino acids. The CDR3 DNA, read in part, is TGTGCCTTCTCGCTTCTTCAGGGGGCTGGGGAAAAG. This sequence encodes CAFSLLQGAGEK. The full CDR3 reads CAFSLLQGAGEKLFF.